Following are 12 T cell receptor beta chains from one sample sequenced in a study of T cell responses to AZD1222 COVID-19 vaccine. Some clones are missing from TCRdb's copy, which holds only in-frame ones; the method was immunoSEQ multiplex PCR. The table lists 95,000 to 150,000 clones, around 89% of them singletons, with more than 9.5% in the top ten. Sequenced material: peripheral blood, taken on day 0 of MenACWY control vaccination. The receptors were sampled from an adult in good health.

This clone was detected once. V is TRBV4-1 and J is TRBJ2-2, with 8 positions matching TRBD1. J was trimmed by 6 bases and V by 3 bases; bases with no gene match: 6. CDR1 is MGHRA and CDR2 is YSYEKL in the germline V gene. This CDR3 comprises 15 residues. CDR3 coding DNA: TGCGCCAGCAGCCAGAGGACAGGGCGACCCGGGGAGCTGTTTTTT. It specifies CASSQRTGRPGELFF.

This clone was recorded a few times. The rearrangement links TRBV7-9 to TRBJ1-2, with 7 bases aligning to TRBD1. Per the germline V gene, CDR1 is SEHNR and CDR2 is FQNEAQ (reference sequence). With V trimmed by 5 bases and J by 8 bases, 5 bases remained unmatched. The CDR3 consists of 12 residues. In DNA, the CDR3 is TGTGCCAGCAGCCCAAGGGGGCTGGGCTACACCTTC. Protein product: CASSPRGLGYTF.

This chain uses TRBV13 with TRBJ2-1, with TRBD2 identical over 7 bases. V lost 1 base, J lost 6 bases, and 6 bases stayed unmatched. The germline V gene has CDR1 PRHDT and CDR2 FYEKMQ (reference sequence). The CDR3 has 15 residues. CDR3 bases: TGTGCCAGCAGCTTAGAGACAACGGGGGGCAATGAGCAGTTCTTC. This encodes CASSLETTGGNEQFF.

The V call is TRBV14, the J call TRBJ1-2; D is unclear. Trimming cost V 0 bases and J 5 bases, with 13 bases left between them. The CDR3 is 15 amino acids. Germline-derived CDR1 and CDR2 are SGHDN and FVKESK. The CDR3 protein is CASSQDGPYLYGYTF. The CDR3 coding sequence is TGTGCCAGCAGCCAAGACGGACCCTACCTTTATGGCTACACCTTC.

This chain links TRBV6-2 or TRBV6-3 with TRBJ2-7, with D possibly being TRBD1 (5 bases). V was shortened by 7 bases and J by 5 bases, with 21 bases between the two germline ends. Germline CDR1 reads MNHEY; CDR2 reads SVGEGT. This CDR3 region has 15 residues. The CDR3 reads CASTPRMVGEHEQYF. The DNA for the CDR3 is TGTGCCAGCACCCCTAGAATGGTAGGGGAACACGAGCAGTACTTC.

The chain carries TRBV25-1 and TRBJ2-1; 8 bases map to TRBD2. From germline, CDR1 is MGHDK and CDR2 SYGVNS. There are 12 residues in the CDR3. J lost 12 bases, V lost 8 bases, and 9 bases had no gene match. CDR3: CASGRGGPVQFF. The CDR3 region has the DNA TGTGCCAGCGGTCGGGGGGGCCCGGTGCAGTTCTTC.

This clone was picked up one time. V and J are TRBV7-3 and TRBJ2-1, with TRBD2 matching over 9 bases. The CDR3 is 18 amino acids. J gave up 0 bases and V 2 bases, and 8 bases lay outside the gene matches. The germline V gene encodes CDR1 SGHTA and CDR2 FQGTGA. CDR3 loop: CASSLSGTSIISYNEQFF. CDR3 DNA sequence: TGTGCCAGCAGCTTATCTGGGACTAGCATTATCTCCTACAATGAGCAGTTCTTC.

This rearrangement joins TRBV9 to TRBJ2-1; D tentatively reads TRBD1 or TRBD2 (5 bases each). The germline V gene has CDR1 SGDLS and CDR2 YYNGEE. The CDR3 totals 19 residues. V shed 3 bases and J shed 4 bases, with 26 bases lying between them. CDR3 protein: CASSAPGAMDPLSYNEQFF. The CDR3 DNA follows: TGTGCCAGCAGCGCCCCCGGGGCCATGGACCCCTTAAGTTACAATGAGCAGTTCTTC.

With regard to this clone: The same CDR3 can be traced to other DNA sequences in this sample. The CDR3 DNA follows: TGTGCCAGCAGCTTACGCACAGATACGCAGTATTTT. Translation: CASSLRTDTQYF. This chain links TRBV11-3 with TRBJ2-3; D gene uncertain. The CDR3 contains 12 residues. Germline loops: CDR1 SGHNT, CDR2 YENEEA. Trimming pared 2 bases from V and 1 base from J, leaving 1 base between.

This chain connects TRBV7-6 to TRBJ2-7; 8 nucleotides align to TRBD1. Germline-derived CDR1 and CDR2 are SGHVS and FNYEAQ. This CDR3 has 14 residues. Germline trimming cut 5 bases from V and 2 bases from J; bases unmatched to any gene: 5. The CDR3 region is CASSKRQGTYEQYF. CDR3 coding DNA: TGTGCCAGCAGCAAAAGACAGGGGACCTACGAGCAGTACTTC.

The chain has TRBV15 and TRBJ2-6; possible D gene TRBD1, 6 bases. Germline V gene data show CDR1 as LNHNV and CDR2 as YYDKDF (reference sequence). This CDR3 has 15 amino acids. V was clipped by 4 bases and J by 2 bases, with 9 bases between them. The CDR3 sequence: CATSTRQAGANVLTF. The DNA of the CDR3 is TGTGCCACCAGCACCCGACAGGCTGGGGCCAACGTCCTGACTTTC.

The rearrangement joins TRBV2 to TRBJ2-1, with 9 bases matching TRBD2. This CDR3 has 15 amino acids. Germline V gene lookup returns CDR1 SNHLY and CDR2 FYNNEI. With V trimmed by 7 bases and J by 4 bases, 8 bases remained unmatched. The CDR3 bases are TGTGCCAGCAACCCGTCTAGCGGGAAATACAATGAGCAGTTCTTC. Translation gives CASNPSSGKYNEQFF.